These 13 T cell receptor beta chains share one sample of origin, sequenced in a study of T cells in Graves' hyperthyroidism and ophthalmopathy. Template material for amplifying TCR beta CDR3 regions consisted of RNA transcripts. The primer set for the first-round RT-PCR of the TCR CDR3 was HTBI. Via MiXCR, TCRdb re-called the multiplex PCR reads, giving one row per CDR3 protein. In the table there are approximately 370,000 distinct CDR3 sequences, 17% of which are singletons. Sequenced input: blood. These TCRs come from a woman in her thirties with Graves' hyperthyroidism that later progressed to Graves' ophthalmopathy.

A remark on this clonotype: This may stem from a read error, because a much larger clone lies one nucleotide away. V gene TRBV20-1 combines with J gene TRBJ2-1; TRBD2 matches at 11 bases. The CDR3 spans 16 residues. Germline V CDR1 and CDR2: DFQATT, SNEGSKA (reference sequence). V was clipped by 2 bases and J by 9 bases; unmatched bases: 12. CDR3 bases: TGCAGTGCTAGACCCACCTCTAGCGGGGGGTTAGGTGAGCAGTTCTTC. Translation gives CSARPTSSGGLGEQFF.

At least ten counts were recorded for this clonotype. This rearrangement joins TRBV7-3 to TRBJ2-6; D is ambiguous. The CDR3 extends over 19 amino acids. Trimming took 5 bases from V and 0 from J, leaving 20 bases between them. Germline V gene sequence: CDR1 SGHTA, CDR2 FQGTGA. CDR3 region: CASSDKPSVRYSGANVLTF. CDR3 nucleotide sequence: TGTGCCAGCAGCGACAAGCCTAGTGTAAGATACTCTGGGGCCAACGTCCTGACTTTC.

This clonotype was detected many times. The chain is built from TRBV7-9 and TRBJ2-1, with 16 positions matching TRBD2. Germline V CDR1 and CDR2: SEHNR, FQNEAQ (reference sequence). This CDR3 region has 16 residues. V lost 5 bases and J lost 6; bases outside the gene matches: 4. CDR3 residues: CASSQGTSGGANEQFF. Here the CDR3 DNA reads TGTGCCAGCAGCCAGGGGACTAGCGGGGGGGCCAATGAGCAGTTCTTC.

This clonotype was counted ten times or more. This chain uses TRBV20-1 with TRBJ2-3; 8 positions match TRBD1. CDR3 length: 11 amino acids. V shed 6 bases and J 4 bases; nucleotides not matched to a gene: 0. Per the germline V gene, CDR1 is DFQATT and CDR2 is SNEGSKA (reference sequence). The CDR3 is CSAQGADTQYF. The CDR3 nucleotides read TGCAGTGCACAGGGGGCAGATACGCAGTATTTT.

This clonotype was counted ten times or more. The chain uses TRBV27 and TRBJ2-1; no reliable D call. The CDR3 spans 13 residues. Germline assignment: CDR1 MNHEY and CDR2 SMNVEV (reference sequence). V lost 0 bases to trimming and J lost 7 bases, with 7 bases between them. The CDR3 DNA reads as TGTGCCAGCAGTTTATCGGGTGTTAATGAGCAGTTCTTC. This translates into CASSLSGVNEQFF.

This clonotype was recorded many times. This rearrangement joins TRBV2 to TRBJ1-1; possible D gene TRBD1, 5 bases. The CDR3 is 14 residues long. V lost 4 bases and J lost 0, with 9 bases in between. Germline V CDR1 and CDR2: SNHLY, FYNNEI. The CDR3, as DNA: TGTGCCAGCAGTGCCCAGACAGTGAACACTGAAGCTTTCTTT. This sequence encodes CASSAQTVNTEAFF. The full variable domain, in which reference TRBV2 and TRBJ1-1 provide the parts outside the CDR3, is EPEVTQTPSHQVTQMGQEVILRCVPISNHLYFYWYRQILGQKVEFLVSFYNNEISEKSEIFDDQFSVERPDGSNFTLKIRSTKLEDSAMYFCASSAQTVNTEAFFGQGTRLTVV.

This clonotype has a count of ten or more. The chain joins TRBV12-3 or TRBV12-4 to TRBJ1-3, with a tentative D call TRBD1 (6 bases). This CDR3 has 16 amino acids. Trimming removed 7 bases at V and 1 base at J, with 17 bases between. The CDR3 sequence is CASKAGQAMSGNTIYF. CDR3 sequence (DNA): TGTGCCAGCAAGGCGGGACAAGCTATGTCTGGAAACACCATATATTTT.

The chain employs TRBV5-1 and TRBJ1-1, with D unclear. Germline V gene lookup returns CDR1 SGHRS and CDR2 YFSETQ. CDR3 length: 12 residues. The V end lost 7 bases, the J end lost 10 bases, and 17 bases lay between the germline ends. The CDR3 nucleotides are TGCGCCAGCCGAAAAGAAGGAGTAACAGCTTTCTTT. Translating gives CASRKEGVTAFF.

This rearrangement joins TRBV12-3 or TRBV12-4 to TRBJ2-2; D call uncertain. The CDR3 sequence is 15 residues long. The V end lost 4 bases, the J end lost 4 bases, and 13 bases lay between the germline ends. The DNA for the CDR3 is TGTGCCAGCAGTTCTGCTAGTAGAGGCACCGGGGAGCTGTTTTTT. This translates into CASSSASRGTGELFF.

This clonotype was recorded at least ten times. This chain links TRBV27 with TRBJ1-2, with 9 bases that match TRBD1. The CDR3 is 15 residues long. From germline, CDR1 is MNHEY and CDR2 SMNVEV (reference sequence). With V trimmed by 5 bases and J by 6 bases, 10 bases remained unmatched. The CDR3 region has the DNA TGTGCCAGCAGTCTAGTACAGGGGGCGAGTGATGGCTACACCTTC. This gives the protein CASSLVQGASDGYTF.

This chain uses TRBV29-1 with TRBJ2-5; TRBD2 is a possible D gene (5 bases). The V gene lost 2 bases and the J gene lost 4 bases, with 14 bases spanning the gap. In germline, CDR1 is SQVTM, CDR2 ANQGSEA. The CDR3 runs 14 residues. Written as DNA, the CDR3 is TGCAGCGTTGAATCTCGTCTAGCAGGAGAGACCCAGTACTTC. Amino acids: CSVESRLAGETQYF.

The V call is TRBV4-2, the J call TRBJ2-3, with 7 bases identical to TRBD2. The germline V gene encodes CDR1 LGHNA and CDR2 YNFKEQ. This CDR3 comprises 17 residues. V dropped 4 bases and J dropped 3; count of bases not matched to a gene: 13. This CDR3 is CASSLQPGEGLTDTQYF. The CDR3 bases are TGTGCCAGCAGCCTCCAACCCGGGGAGGGGTTAACAGATACGCAGTATTTT.

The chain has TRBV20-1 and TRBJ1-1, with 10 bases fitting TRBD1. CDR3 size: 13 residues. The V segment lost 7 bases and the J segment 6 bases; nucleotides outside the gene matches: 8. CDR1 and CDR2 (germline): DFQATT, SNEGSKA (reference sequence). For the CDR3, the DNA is TGCAGTGTCCCGGCCGGGACAGGGGCTGAAGCTTTCTTT. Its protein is CSVPAGTGAEAFF.